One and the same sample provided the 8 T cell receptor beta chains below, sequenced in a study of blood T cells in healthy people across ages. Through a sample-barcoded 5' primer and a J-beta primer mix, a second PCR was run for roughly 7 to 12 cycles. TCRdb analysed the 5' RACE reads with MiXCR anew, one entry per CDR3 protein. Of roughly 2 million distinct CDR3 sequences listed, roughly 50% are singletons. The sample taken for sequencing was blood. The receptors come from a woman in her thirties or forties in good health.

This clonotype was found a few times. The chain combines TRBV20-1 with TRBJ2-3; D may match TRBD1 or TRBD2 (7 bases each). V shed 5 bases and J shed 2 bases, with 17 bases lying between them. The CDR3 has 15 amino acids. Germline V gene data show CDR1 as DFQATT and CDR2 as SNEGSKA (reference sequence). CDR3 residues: CSASGGDYHTDTQYF. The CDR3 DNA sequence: TGCAGTGCTTCAGGGGGGGACTACCACACAGATACGCAGTATTTT.

Here the CDR3 reads CSAPGDRGHNEQFF. The CDR3 DNA is TGCAGTGCCCCCGGCGACAGGGGCCACAATGAGCAGTTCTTC. This chain connects TRBV20-1 to TRBJ2-1, with TRBD1 matching 8 bases. The germline V gene has CDR1 DFQATT and CDR2 SNEGSKA (reference sequence). The CDR3 loop spans 14 amino acids. J lost 5 bases, V lost 6 bases, and 9 bases had no gene match.

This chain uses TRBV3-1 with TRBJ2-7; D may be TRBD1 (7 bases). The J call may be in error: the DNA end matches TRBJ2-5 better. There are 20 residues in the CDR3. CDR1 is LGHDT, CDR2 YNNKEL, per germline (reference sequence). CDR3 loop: CASSQGTTGGATGRTETQYF. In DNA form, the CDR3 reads TGTGCCAGCAGCCAAGGAACCACCGGGGGCGCGACAGGGCGGACGGAGACCCAGTACTTC.

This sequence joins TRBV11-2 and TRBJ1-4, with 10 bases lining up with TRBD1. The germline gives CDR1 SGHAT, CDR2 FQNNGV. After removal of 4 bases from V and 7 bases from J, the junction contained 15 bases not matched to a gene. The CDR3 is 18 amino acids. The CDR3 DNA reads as TGTGCCAGCAGCTGGGATCCGGGACAGGGGAGCAGGAGTGAAAAACTGTTTTTT. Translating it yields CASSWDPGQGSRSEKLFF.

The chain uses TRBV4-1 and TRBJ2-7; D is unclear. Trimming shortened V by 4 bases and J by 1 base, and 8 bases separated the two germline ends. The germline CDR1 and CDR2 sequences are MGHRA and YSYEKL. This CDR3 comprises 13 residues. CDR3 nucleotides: TGCGCCAGCAGCCCAGACGAGTCCTACGAGCAGTACTTC. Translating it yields CASSPDESYEQYF.

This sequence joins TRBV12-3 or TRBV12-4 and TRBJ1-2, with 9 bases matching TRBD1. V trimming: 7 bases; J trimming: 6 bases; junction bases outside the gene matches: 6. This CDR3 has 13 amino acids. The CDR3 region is CASTLRQGDGYTF. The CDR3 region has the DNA TGTGCCAGCACCCTTAGACAGGGGGATGGCTACACCTTC.

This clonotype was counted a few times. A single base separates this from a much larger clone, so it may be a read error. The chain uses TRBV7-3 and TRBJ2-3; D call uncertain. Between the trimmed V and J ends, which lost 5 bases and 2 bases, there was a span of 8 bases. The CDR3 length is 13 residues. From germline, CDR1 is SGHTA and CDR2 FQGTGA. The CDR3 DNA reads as TGTGCCAGCAGCGTGACTCCCACAGATACGCAGTATTTT. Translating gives CASSVTPTDTQYF.

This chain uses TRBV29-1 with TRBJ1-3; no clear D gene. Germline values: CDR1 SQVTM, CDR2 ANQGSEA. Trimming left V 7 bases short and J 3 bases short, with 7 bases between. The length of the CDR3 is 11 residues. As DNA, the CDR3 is TGCAGCGGGGGTAATGGAAACACCATATATTTT. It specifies CSGGNGNTIYF. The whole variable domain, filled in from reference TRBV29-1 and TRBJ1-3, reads SAVISQKPSRDICQRGTSLTIQCQVDSQVTMMFWYRQQPGQSLTLIATANQGSEATYESGFVIDKFPISRPNLTFSTLTVSNMSPEDSSIYLCSGGNGNTIYFGEGSWLTVV.